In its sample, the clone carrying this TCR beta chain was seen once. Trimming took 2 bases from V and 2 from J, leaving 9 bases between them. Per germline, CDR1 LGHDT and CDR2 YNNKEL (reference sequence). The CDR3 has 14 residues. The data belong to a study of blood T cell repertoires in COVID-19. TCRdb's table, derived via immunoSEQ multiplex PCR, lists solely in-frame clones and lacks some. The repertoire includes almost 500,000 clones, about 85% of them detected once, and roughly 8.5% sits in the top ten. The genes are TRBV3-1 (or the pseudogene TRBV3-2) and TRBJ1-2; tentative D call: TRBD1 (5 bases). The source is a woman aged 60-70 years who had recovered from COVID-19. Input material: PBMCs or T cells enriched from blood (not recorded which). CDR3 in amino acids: CASSQLSGNYGYTF. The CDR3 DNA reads TGTGCCAGCAGCCAATTATCAGGGAACTATGGCTACACCTTC.